The 24 T cell receptor beta chains presented below share a single source sample, sequenced in a study of cytomegalovirus exposure and HLA in healthy donors. Researchers ran the PCR with 60 Vbeta and 13 Jbeta primers. Data came from immunoSEQ multiplex PCR; TCRdb stores just in-frame clones and leaves some out. The sample yields approximately 130,000 clones, more than 80% seen once. The sample comprised PBMCs. The receptors were sampled from a woman in her twenties or thirties in good health and CMV-seropositive.

This chain uses TRBV5-1 with TRBJ2-1, with TRBD2 matching over 13 bases. The CDR3 totals 14 residues. Losses at the gene ends were 4 bases for V and 8 bases for J; bases not matched to a gene: 3. The V gene's germline CDR1 is SGHRS and CDR2 YFSETQ. The CDR3 DNA sequence: TGCGCCAGCAGCCAACTAGCGGGAGGGGATGAGCAGTTCTTC. It translates to CASSQLAGGDEQFF.

This rearrangement joins TRBV9 to TRBJ2-3, with a possible D match to TRBD1 (5 bases). The CDR3 runs to 12 residues. From germline, CDR1 is SGDLS and CDR2 YYNGEE. V lost 4 bases to trimming and J lost 6 bases, with 9 bases between them. Here the CDR3 DNA reads TGTGCCAGCAGCCTGGACACGGATACGCAGTATTTT. It codes for CASSLDTDTQYF.

V and J are TRBV2 and TRBJ1-3; 7 bases line up with TRBD1. The germline gives CDR1 SNHLY, CDR2 FYNNEI. J was trimmed by 1 base and V by 6 bases; bases with no gene match: 0. The CDR3 sequence is 13 residues long. CDR3 DNA: TGTGCCAGCAGGGGACAGTCTGGAAACACCATATATTTT. Translation gives CASRGQSGNTIYF.

The chain recombines TRBV9 with TRBJ1-3, with a possible D match to TRBD1 (6 bases). V lost 7 bases and J lost 4, with 9 bases in between. Germline loops: CDR1 SGDLS, CDR2 YYNGEE. CDR3 length: 12 residues. DNA for the CDR3: TGTGCCAGCGGGACAACCGGAAACACCATATATTTT. Its translation: CASGTTGNTIYF.

The J gene is TRBJ2-7, the V gene TRBV4-1; tentatively, D is TRBD1 (5 bases). V was pared by 1 base and J by 6 bases, with 16 bases between. Per the germline V gene, CDR1 is MGHRA and CDR2 is YSYEKL. The CDR3 totals 15 residues. The CDR3 DNA sequence: TGCGCCAGCAGCCAAGTTGACACAGAAAGGGGCGAGCAGTACTTC. Its protein product is CASSQVDTERGEQYF.

The V gene is TRBV29-1, the J gene TRBJ1-2; D gene unclear. Germline V gene sequence: CDR1 SQVTM, CDR2 ANQGSEA. Trimming took off 7 bases at V and 8 bases at J, with 17 bases between the two ends. The CDR3 has 12 residues. The CDR3 DNA follows: TGCAGCGGCCGTCACCCCCGGTCGGGCTACACCTTC. Its protein is CSGRHPRSGYTF.

This clone showed up just a few times. J is TRBJ1-1 and V is TRBV6-6; a possible D gene is TRBD1 (5 bases). The length of the CDR3 is 12 residues. CDR1 is MNHNY and CDR2 is SVGAGI in the germline V gene (reference sequence). V lost 2 bases, J lost 4 bases, and 5 bases lay in between. The CDR3 is CASSYGATEAFF. In DNA, the CDR3 is TGTGCCAGCAGTTACGGGGCCACTGAAGCTTTCTTT.

The genes are TRBV19 and TRBJ1-1; D possibly corresponds to TRBD1 (5 bases). The CDR3 contains 12 residues. Germline V gives CDR1 LNHDA, CDR2 SQIVND (reference sequence). Trimming cost V 3 bases and J 4 bases, with 6 bases left between them. The CDR3 nucleotides are TGTGCCAGTAGTATCCAGGGCACTGAAGCTTTCTTT. Its translation: CASSIQGTEAFF.

This chain links TRBV7-3 with TRBJ2-7, with 8 bases identical to TRBD2. The CDR3 has 16 amino acids. Germline V lookup: CDR1 SGHTA, CDR2 FQGTGA. J gave up 2 bases and V 5 bases, and 11 bases lay outside the gene matches. The CDR3 spells CASSPHPSGSAYEQYF. CDR3 coding DNA: TGTGCCAGCAGCCCCCACCCTAGCGGGTCCGCCTACGAGCAGTACTTC.

The chain links TRBV28 to TRBJ1-5, with D possibly being TRBD1 (6 bases). Trimming took 6 bases from V and 6 from J, leaving 12 bases between them. The CDR3 totals 13 residues. Germline CDR1 MDHEN, CDR2 SYDVKM. The CDR3, as DNA: TGTGCCAGCAGAGGGGGTGTTGGTCAGCCCCAGCATTTT. Translated, it gives CASRGGVGQPQHF.

The table lists this clone with a few counts. The chain couples TRBV6-4 to TRBJ2-1; 13 bases are a match to TRBD2. The CDR3 runs 15 residues. Germline V lookup: CDR1 MRHNA, CDR2 SNTAGT. V was pared by 6 bases and J by 8 bases, with 7 bases of the junction left unmatched. The CDR3 coding sequence is TGTGCCAGCAGCCCCGGGACTAGCGGGAACCATGAGCAGTTCTTC. It specifies CASSPGTSGNHEQFF.

In its sample, this clone was seen once. The CDR3: CASSDPSGATNYGYTF. The CDR3 region has the DNA TGTGCCAGCAGTGATCCCTCAGGGGCAACTAACTATGGCTACACCTTC. The chain joins TRBV28 to TRBJ1-2; maybe TRBD1 (6 bases). Trimming stripped 5 bases from V and 0 bases from J, with 16 bases between. CDR3 length: 16 residues. In germline, CDR1 is MDHEN, CDR2 SYDVKM.

The CDR3 DNA sequence: TGTGCCAGCAGTGAAGAAAGCCGGGAAAAACTGTTTTTT. It codes for CASSEESREKLFF. The rearrangement uses TRBV2 and TRBJ1-4; D gene unclear. Germline-derived CDR1 and CDR2 are SNHLY and FYNNEI. Trimming left V 1 base short and J 8 bases short, with 8 bases between. CDR3 length: 13 residues.

The chain employs TRBV2 and TRBJ2-1; 13 bases are a match to TRBD2. CDR3 length: 14 residues. Germline V gene data show CDR1 as SNHLY and CDR2 as FYNNEI. The V segment lost 10 bases and the J segment 6 bases; nucleotides outside the gene matches: 6. This CDR3 is CAIRGLAGFNEQFF. The CDR3 DNA sequence: TGTGCCATCAGGGGACTAGCGGGGTTCAATGAGCAGTTCTTC.

The table lists this clone with a few counts. The V and J genes are TRBV30 and TRBJ1-2, with TRBD1 matching over 8 bases. The CDR3 runs to 13 residues. Germline V CDR1 and CDR2: GTSNPN, SVGIG (reference sequence). The ends lost 4 bases at V and 6 bases at J; junction bases unmatched: 7. The CDR3 region has the DNA TGTGCCTGGAAGGGACAGGCGCTGGATGGCTACACCTTC. It encodes CAWKGQALDGYTF.

V and J are TRBV5-6 and TRBJ1-4, with TRBD1 as a possible D gene (6 bases). The CDR3 totals 14 residues. The germline V gene encodes CDR1 SGHDT and CDR2 YYEEEE. V was clipped by 1 base and J by 7 bases, with 11 bases between them. CDR3 in DNA: TGTGCCAGCAGCTTGAGGACAGCTCTTGAAAAACTGTTTTTT. Encoded protein: CASSLRTALEKLFF.

This chain joins TRBV6-5 and TRBJ2-3; D ambiguous. The V end was cut by 6 bases, the J end by 0 bases, with 7 bases between. This CDR3 region has 13 residues. Germline CDR1 MNHEY, CDR2 SVGAGI. The CDR3 coding sequence is TGTGCCAGCAGCGCCGGGAGCACAGATACGCAGTATTTT. Encoded protein: CASSAGSTDTQYF.

The chain carries TRBV11-2 and TRBJ1-2; 7 positions match TRBD1. The CDR3 has 13 amino acids. J lost 6 bases, V lost 11 bases, and 12 bases had no gene match. Germline values: CDR1 SGHAT, CDR2 FQNNGV. CDR3 sequence (DNA): TGTGCCTCCTGCCCCAGGACAGGTCATGGCTACACCTTC. The encoded protein is CASCPRTGHGYTF.

This chain joins TRBV5-1 and TRBJ2-1; 9 bases match TRBD2. Trimming cost V 2 bases and J 6 bases; bases outside gene matches: 6. The germline V gene has CDR1 SGHRS and CDR2 YFSETQ. The CDR3 length is 15 residues. CDR3 nucleotide sequence: TGCGCCAGCAGCTTCTCTAGCGGGATGGCCAATGAGCAGTTCTTC. Protein: CASSFSSGMANEQFF.

This clone came up a few times. The CDR3 here is CAGTLTSGSLTQYF. For the CDR3, the DNA is TGTGCCGGGACCTTGACTAGCGGGAGCCTAACGCAGTATTTT. The gene calls are TRBV6-1 and TRBJ2-3; 12 positions match TRBD2. CDR1 MNHNS and CDR2 SASEGT come from the germline V gene. The CDR3 consists of 14 residues. With 11 bases clipped from V and 9 bases from J, the junction kept 12 bases outside the gene matches.

The chain recombines TRBV19 with TRBJ1-1, with 8 nucleotides matching TRBD1. CDR1 and CDR2 (germline): LNHDA, SQIVND (reference sequence). Trimming removed 5 bases from V and 3 bases from J; junction bases left unmatched: 5. The CDR3 is 14 residues long. The CDR3 bases are TGTGCCAGTAGTCTTGGACAGGGATACACTGAAGCTTTCTTT. Its protein product is CASSLGQGYTEAFF.

The chain is built from TRBV29-1 and TRBJ2-7; 9 positions agree with TRBD2. With V trimmed by 7 bases and J by 3 bases, 16 bases remained unmatched. The V gene's germline CDR1 is SQVTM and CDR2 ANQGSEA. The CDR3 is 16 residues long. In DNA, the CDR3 is TGCAGCGGGGAGGGCCAGCGGGAGGTTGAGAGCTACGAGCAGTACTTC. It is translated as CSGEGQREVESYEQYF.

The chain uses TRBV30 and TRBJ1-1; D possibly corresponds to TRBD1 (5 bases). Trimming removed 7 bases from V and 0 bases from J, with 12 bases in between. Per the germline V gene, CDR1 is GTSNPN and CDR2 is SVGIG (reference sequence). The CDR3 length is 13 residues. The CDR3 loop is CALRQFMNTEAFF. In DNA, the CDR3 is TGTGCCTTGCGACAGTTCATGAACACTGAAGCTTTCTTT.

A remark on this clone: Other DNA sequences in this sample translate to the same CDR3. The V and J genes are TRBV2 and TRBJ2-5; 10 nucleotides align to TRBD1. With 6 bases clipped from V and 5 bases from J, the junction kept 0 bases outside the gene matches. This CDR3 spans 12 amino acids. Germline loops: CDR1 SNHLY, CDR2 FYNNEI. The CDR3 spells CASRDRGETQYF. The DNA of the CDR3 is TGTGCCAGCAGGGACAGGGGGGAGACCCAGTACTTC.